What follows are 21 T cell receptor beta chains derived from one specimen sequenced in a study of Graves' ophthalmopathy and Graves' hyperthyroidism. The study amplified TCR beta CDR3 regions using RNA transcripts. After a first-round RT-PCR with HTBI primers, a second-round multiplex PCR was run. A single record per CDR3 protein comes from TCRdb applying MiXCR to the multiplex PCR reads. Of around 1.1 million distinct CDR3 sequences listed, around a third were seen once; the top ten hold 11%. Sequencing used peripheral blood or thyroid tissue (not recorded which). These receptors all come from an adult man with Graves' hyperthyroidism.

This clonotype was found once. The genes are TRBV18 and TRBJ1-2; D is uncertain. The germline V gene has CDR1 KGHSH and CDR2 LQKENI. The CDR3 runs 13 residues. Between the trimmed V and J ends, which lost 2 bases and 6 bases, there was a span of 10 bases. The CDR3 is CASSPLGIDGYTF. Here the CDR3 DNA reads TGTGCCAGCTCACCATTAGGGATAGATGGCTACACCTTC.

At least ten counts were recorded for this clonotype. The chain is built from TRBV15 and TRBJ2-7; 8 bases match TRBD1. Germline trimming cut 0 bases from V and 2 bases from J; bases unmatched to any gene: 3. The length of the CDR3 is 15 residues. Germline loops: CDR1 LNHNV, CDR2 YYDKDF (reference sequence). The CDR3 region is CATSRDGQGPYEQYF. CDR3 in DNA: TGTGCCACCAGCAGAGATGGACAGGGTCCCTACGAGCAGTACTTC.

This clonotype was counted only a few times. This sequence joins TRBV5-1 and TRBJ2-7; perhaps TRBD1 as D (5 bases). V was cut by 0 bases and J by 0 bases, with 13 bases left in between. CDR3 length: 16 residues. The germline CDR1 and CDR2 sequences are SGHRS and YFSETQ. CDR3: CASSLVVRASSYEQYF. The CDR3 bases are TGCGCCAGCAGCTTGGTGGTCAGGGCCTCCTCCTACGAGCAGTACTTC.

The J gene is TRBJ2-2, the V gene TRBV12-3 or TRBV12-4; D remains ambiguous. This CDR3 has 15 residues. V shed 1 base and J shed 6 bases, with 12 bases lying between them. CDR3 loop: CASSLVLGGAGELFF. The CDR3 DNA sequence: TGTGCCAGCAGTTTAGTGCTAGGTGGGGCCGGGGAGCTGTTTTTT.

About this clonotype itself: Since a much larger clone is just one base distant, this may be a read error. CDR3 DNA: TGTGCCAGCAGCCGGACCGGGACAGGGACCTACAAGCAGTACTTC. Its translation is CASSRTGTGTYKQYF. The V and J genes are TRBV7-9 and TRBJ2-7; 9 nucleotides align to TRBD1. Germline values: CDR1 SEHNR, CDR2 FQNEAQ (reference sequence). The CDR3 has 15 residues.

The CDR3, as DNA: TGTGCCAGCAGTTACCAGCGGGGCGTAGACACCGGGGAGCTGTTTTTT. Amino acid sequence: CASSYQRGVDTGELFF. V is TRBV6-6 and J is TRBJ2-2, with 7 bases identical to TRBD2. The CDR3 is 16 residues long. Per the germline V gene, CDR1 is MNHNY and CDR2 is SVGAGI (reference sequence). The J segment lost 3 bases and the V segment lost 2 bases, leaving 6 bases of the junction unmatched.

The sample holds many counts of this clonotype. This chain joins TRBV12-3 or TRBV12-4 and TRBJ1-1, with 8 bases that match TRBD1. This CDR3 comprises 16 residues. Germline trimming cut 6 bases from V and 10 bases from J; bases unmatched to any gene: 19. CDR3 DNA sequence: TGTGCCAGCAGATTGGGACAGGACAGCCATCGGACGCGAGCTTTCTTT. It is translated as CASRLGQDSHRTRAFF.

The genes are TRBV19 and TRBJ2-5, with 7 bases that match TRBD1. The CDR3 length is 11 residues. Germline V CDR1 and CDR2: LNHDA, SQIVND (reference sequence). The CDR3 DNA reads TGTGCTAGACAGGGCCAAGAGACCCAGTACTTC. Its protein is CARQGQETQYF.

The table lists this clonotype with a count of one. The V call is TRBV7-9, the J call TRBJ1-2, with 7 nucleotides matching TRBD1. The CDR3 is 14 residues long. Germline values: CDR1 SEHNR, CDR2 FQNEAQ (reference sequence). V lost 2 bases, J lost 6 bases, and 6 bases stayed unmatched. Here the CDR3 DNA reads TGTGCCAGCAGCTTAACACAGGGGCACAATGGCTACACCTTC. Amino acid sequence: CASSLTQGHNGYTF.

The chain carries TRBV7-4 and TRBJ2-7; 11 bases are a match to TRBD2. Unmatched junction bases numbered 5, after V lost 3 bases and J lost 1 base. The CDR3 extends over 16 amino acids. In germline, CDR1 is SGHVT, CDR2 SQSDAQ. The CDR3 DNA reads TGTGCCAGCAGCTTGGGACTAGCGGACGAGTCCTACGAGCAGTACTTC. This sequence encodes CASSLGLADESYEQYF.

This clonotype occurred many times. V and J are TRBV11-1 and TRBJ1-1; the D is unclear. Germline CDR1 reads SGHAT; CDR2 reads FQDESV (reference sequence). The V end lost 1 base, the J end lost 3 bases, and 9 bases lay between the germline ends. The CDR3 spans 14 residues. CDR3 region: CASSLEVLYTEAFF. The CDR3 region has the DNA TGTGCCAGCAGCTTAGAGGTTCTTTACACTGAAGCTTTCTTT.

This clonotype was seen repeatedly, ten times or more. The V call is TRBV2, the J call TRBJ1-6; D ambiguous. Trimming cost V 10 bases and J 0 bases, with 13 bases left between them. Per the germline V gene, CDR1 is SNHLY and CDR2 is FYNNEI. The CDR3 runs to 15 residues. CDR3 sequence: CATSLLSSYNSPLHF. The CDR3 DNA follows: TGTGCCACATCACTGCTTAGCTCCTATAATTCACCCCTCCACTTT.

The rearrangement joins TRBV7-2 to TRBJ2-2, with 12 bases identical to TRBD1. This CDR3 contains 15 residues. Per the germline V gene, CDR1 is SGHTA and CDR2 is FQGNSA. V gave up 6 bases and J gave up 6 bases; unmatched junction bases: 5. The CDR3 loop is CASRSGTGGPGELFF. The CDR3 DNA follows: TGTGCCAGCAGGTCTGGGACAGGGGGCCCCGGGGAGCTGTTTTTT.

The J gene is TRBJ2-5, the V gene TRBV24-1; 8 nucleotides align to TRBD2. CDR3 length: 14 amino acids. Germline lookup yields CDR1 KGHDR and CDR2 SFDVKD. With V trimmed by 6 bases and J by 2 bases, 4 bases remained unmatched. CDR3 amino acids: CATSFSGVQETQYF. The CDR3 DNA reads as TGTGCCACCAGTTTTAGCGGGGTACAAGAGACCCAGTACTTC.

This clonotype was picked up one time. This may come from a read error, since a much larger clone is one base off. The rearrangement uses TRBV7-9 and TRBJ2-7; 11 bases match TRBD1. V dropped 6 bases and J dropped 2; count of bases not matched to a gene: 15. Germline loops: CDR1 SEHNR, CDR2 FQNEAQ (reference sequence). This CDR3 comprises 18 residues. This chain's CDR3 is CASRPAKGQGASPYEQYF. For the CDR3, the DNA is TGTGCCAGCAGACCCGCAAAAGGACAGGGGGCTTCTCCCTACGAGCAGTACTTC. Combining the CDR3 with reference TRBV7-9 and TRBJ2-7 gives the whole variable domain DTGVSQNPRHKITKRGQNVTFRCDPISEHNRLYWYRQTLGQGPEFLTYFQNEAQLEKSRLLSDRFSAERPKGSFSTLEIQRTEQGDSAMYLCASRPAKGQGASPYEQYFGPGTRLTVT.

The chain is built from TRBV7-3 and TRBJ2-3; the D gene is possibly TRBD1 (6 bases). The V end was cut by 5 bases, the J end by 1 base, with 13 bases between. CDR3 length equals 15 residues. The germline V gene encodes CDR1 SGHTA and CDR2 FQGTGA. In DNA form, the CDR3 reads TGTGCCAGCAGCGCAGGGGCCCTACGCACAGATACGCAGTATTTT. Amino acid sequence: CASSAGALRTDTQYF.

This clonotype was observed many times. The V and J genes are TRBV10-3 and TRBJ2-7; TRBD2 agrees at 9 bases. The germline CDR1 and CDR2 sequences are ENHRY and SYGVKD. Trimming cost V 3 bases and J 0 bases; bases outside gene matches: 6. CDR3 length: 16 amino acids. CDR3 loop: CAISDLGLASSYEQYF. CDR3 nucleotide sequence: TGTGCCATCAGTGACTTAGGACTAGCGAGCTCCTACGAGCAGTACTTC.

V gene TRBV9 combines with J gene TRBJ1-1; the match to TRBD1 covers 7 bases. Trimming at V came to 4 bases and at J to 1 base, leaving 10 bases not matched to a gene. This CDR3 spans 16 amino acids. The germline V gene encodes CDR1 SGDLS and CDR2 YYNGEE. In DNA form, the CDR3 reads TGTGCCAGCAGCCACGGACAGGCCTGGGGGAACACTGAAGCTTTCTTT. Protein: CASSHGQAWGNTEAFF.

This clonotype was observed at least ten times. The J gene is TRBJ2-5, the V gene TRBV7-9; either TRBD1 or TRBD2 may supply D (5 bases each). CDR1 SEHNR and CDR2 FQNEAQ come from the germline V gene (reference sequence). V dropped 5 bases and J dropped 5 bases, with 12 bases sitting between them. CDR3 length: 13 amino acids. The CDR3: CASSPGRGETQYF. DNA for the CDR3: TGTGCCAGCAGCCCGGGACGAGGGGAGACCCAGTACTTC.

This clonotype was observed at least ten times. V is TRBV29-1 and J is TRBJ1-4; tentatively, D is TRBD1 (5 bases). CDR3 size: 15 residues. Trimming removed 6 bases at V and 8 bases at J, with 22 bases between. Germline CDR1 reads SQVTM; CDR2 reads ANQGSEA. The CDR3 nucleotides read TGCAGCGTGAAACGCGGGACGGTGGAGGGAGAAAAACTGTTTTTT. Protein: CSVKRGTVEGEKLFF.

This clonotype came up a few times. V and J are TRBV29-1 and TRBJ2-3, with 11 bases that match TRBD2. Germline CDR1 is SQVTM and CDR2 is ANQGSEA. Trimming took 4 bases from V and 2 from J; bases not matched to a gene: 5. The CDR3 loop spans 15 amino acids. DNA for the CDR3: TGCAGCGTTGGTAGACTAGCGGGATACACAGATACGCAGTATTTT. Its translation: CSVGRLAGYTDTQYF.